These 23 T cell receptor beta chains share one sample of origin, sequenced in a study of control samples from healthy donors and cancer patients. This table comes from immunoSEQ multiplex PCR, and its TCRdb copy is limited to in-frame clones, with some not included. The sample records roughly 49,000 clones, 88% being singletons. Sequenced input: PBMCs. The receptors derive from a man in his forties or fifties with head and neck cancer.

This chain uses TRBV19 with TRBJ2-3, with 12 nucleotides matching TRBD2. The V gene end was trimmed by 4 bases and the J gene end by 3 bases; junction bases not matched to a gene: 11. CDR3 length equals 18 residues. Germline loops: CDR1 LNHDA, CDR2 SQIVND (reference sequence). CDR3 residues: CASSTSGLAGYGTDTQYF. As DNA, the CDR3 is TGTGCCAGTAGTACCTCAGGACTAGCGGGATACGGTACAGATACGCAGTATTTT.

The chain uses TRBV4-3 and TRBJ1-3; D remains ambiguous. The V and J ends lost 0 bases and 0 bases respectively, with 9 bases between them. The CDR3 has 16 amino acids. Germline values: CDR1 LGHNA, CDR2 YSLEER. The CDR3 DNA reads as TGCGCCAGCAGCCAAGATTCATTCATCTCTGGAAACACCATATATTTT. It codes for CASSQDSFISGNTIYF.

The chain combines TRBV5-1 with TRBJ1-3; D remains unclear. Per the germline V gene, CDR1 is SGHRS and CDR2 is YFSETQ. The CDR3 extends over 17 amino acids. V lost 0 bases to trimming and J lost 4 bases, with 17 bases between them. The CDR3 nucleotides are TGCGCCAGCAGCTTGGGGATTCCGTCGACCCCCGGAAACACCATATATTTT. Residues: CASSLGIPSTPGNTIYF.

This clone came up once. This rearrangement joins TRBV5-1 to TRBJ2-3; D perhaps matches TRBD2 (6 bases). This CDR3 is 14 amino acids long. V lost 6 bases to trimming and J lost 3 bases, with 14 bases between them. CDR1 and CDR2 from the germline V gene are SGHRS and YFSETQ. This CDR3 is CASKRGGNTDTQYF. DNA of the CDR3: TGCGCCAGCAAGAGGGGAGGAAATACAGATACGCAGTATTTT.

CDR3 in amino acids: CASSSEGRVTDTQYF. In nucleotides, the CDR3 is TGTGCCAGCAGCTCGGAGGGCCGGGTGACAGATACGCAGTATTTT. The chain has TRBV7-8 and TRBJ2-3; TRBD2 might be the D (6 bases). CDR1 SGHVS and CDR2 FQNEAQ come from the germline V gene. This CDR3 has 15 residues. V was cut by 4 bases and J by 3 bases, with 14 bases left in between.

This clone was detected only once. This rearrangement joins TRBV6-5 to TRBJ2-2, with 10 bases aligning to TRBD2. The germline V gene has CDR1 MNHEY and CDR2 SVGAGI. V shed 0 bases and J 5 bases; nucleotides not matched to a gene: 0. There are 15 residues in the CDR3. CDR3 region: CASSYSTSGTGELFF. The CDR3 DNA is TGTGCCAGCAGTTACTCGACTAGCGGGACCGGGGAGCTGTTTTTT.

This clone was seen only a few times. The chain links TRBV28 to TRBJ1-6; possible D gene TRBD1, 5 bases. This CDR3 spans 17 amino acids. V gave up 1 base and J gave up 8 bases, with 18 bases separating them. In germline, CDR1 is MDHEN, CDR2 SYDVKM. The CDR3 loop is CASSLFGAAIIDSPLHF. The CDR3 DNA reads TGTGCCAGCAGTTTATTCGGGGCAGCGATAATAGATTCACCCCTCCACTTT.

This sequence joins TRBV4-3 and TRBJ2-7; the D gene is possibly TRBD2 (5 bases). The CDR3 is made up of 13 amino acids. Germline loops: CDR1 LGHNA, CDR2 YSLEER. The ends were cut back, 0 bases at V and 6 bases at J, with 9 bases in the middle. The CDR3 region is CASSQDRTLEQYF. CDR3 coding DNA: TGCGCCAGCAGCCAAGATAGGACTCTCGAGCAGTACTTC.

This clone was seen only once. The sample has other DNA sequences that encode this CDR3 too. CDR3 bases: TGTGCCAGCAGTACTCAAGAGACCCAGTACTTC. This gives the protein CASSTQETQYF. V is TRBV12-3 or TRBV12-4 and J is TRBJ2-5; D unresolved. The CDR3 totals 11 residues. The germline V and J ends were trimmed by 5 bases and 2 bases, with 3 bases remaining between them.

This chain connects TRBV4-3 to TRBJ2-1, with D uncertain. This CDR3 has 17 residues. From germline, CDR1 is LGHNA and CDR2 YSLEER. V lost 0 bases, J lost 5 bases, and 17 bases lay in between. This CDR3 is CASSQDVGSRGNNEQFF. The CDR3, as DNA: TGCGCCAGCAGCCAAGATGTAGGGTCCCGCGGTAACAATGAGCAGTTCTTC.

This chain links TRBV3-1 (or the pseudogene TRBV3-2) with TRBJ2-7; D gene unclear. The CDR3 consists of 13 residues. Trimming removed 4 bases from V and 0 bases from J, with 7 bases in between. CDR1 and CDR2 from the germline V gene are LGHDT and YNNKEL (reference sequence). The CDR3 nucleotides are TGTGCCAGCAGCCCCTGCGACTCCTACGAGCAGTACTTC. This sequence encodes CASSPCDSYEQYF.

The chain is built from TRBV4-1 and TRBJ2-3; the D gene is possibly TRBD1 (6 bases). The CDR3 spans 18 residues. Trimming removed 6 bases at V and 0 bases at J, with 22 bases between. Germline values: CDR1 MGHRA, CDR2 YSYEKL. In DNA, the CDR3 is TGCGCCAGCAGTTCCGGGACAAGAGGGTTGGCTAGCACAGATACGCAGTATTTT. Protein: CASSSGTRGLASTDTQYF.

The rearrangement links TRBV19 to TRBJ2-6; TRBD1 is a possible D gene (6 bases). The CDR3 consists of 13 residues. V was clipped by 8 bases and J by 3 bases, with 8 bases between them. CDR1 LNHDA and CDR2 SQIVND come from the germline V gene (reference sequence). The CDR3 region is CASSGVGANVLTF. The CDR3 DNA sequence: TGTGCCAGTTCAGGGGTTGGGGCCAACGTCCTGACTTTC.

The V and J genes are TRBV7-9 and TRBJ1-2; TRBD1 is a possible D gene (5 bases). Between the trimmed V and J ends, which lost 3 bases and 2 bases, there was a span of 10 bases. This CDR3 is built from 14 residues. The V gene's germline CDR1 is SEHNR and CDR2 FQNEAQ (reference sequence). The CDR3: CASSFLQGNYGYTF. CDR3 bases: TGTGCCAGCAGCTTCCTGCAGGGAAACTATGGCTACACCTTC. The whole variable domain, remainder taken from reference TRBV7-9 and TRBJ1-2, is DTGVSQNPRHKITKRGQNVTFRCDPISEHNRLYWYRQTLGQGPEFLTYFQNEAQLEKSRLLSDRFSAERPKGSFSTLEIQRTEQGDSAMYLCASSFLQGNYGYTFGSGTRLTVV.

The CDR3 spells CASSYRVNYEQYF. The CDR3 coding sequence is TGTGCCAGCAGTTACCGGGTAAACTACGAGCAGTACTTC. The rearrangement joins TRBV6-5 to TRBJ2-7; D uncertain. The CDR3 is 13 residues long. Deletions cut 2 bases from V and 3 bases from J, with 8 bases between. Germline V CDR1 and CDR2: MNHEY, SVGAGI.

V and J are TRBV27 and TRBJ1-4; D possibly corresponds to TRBD1 (5 bases). V was shortened by 5 bases and J by 3 bases, with 16 bases between the two germline ends. The germline gives CDR1 MNHEY, CDR2 SMNVEV (reference sequence). The CDR3 runs to 16 residues. The CDR3 loop is CASSVTPQAANEKLFF. As DNA, the CDR3 is TGTGCCAGCAGTGTAACCCCACAGGCTGCTAATGAAAAACTGTTTTTT.

The chain is built from TRBV6-5 and TRBJ2-3, with no clear D. V was shortened by 7 bases and J by 1 base, with 9 bases between the two germline ends. From germline, CDR1 is MNHEY and CDR2 SVGAGI. The CDR3 contains 13 residues. The CDR3: CASTPPGTDTQYF. The DNA of the CDR3 is TGTGCCAGCACTCCCCCGGGCACAGATACGCAGTATTTT.

This sequence joins TRBV6-5 and TRBJ1-3, with D unclear. Trimming took 6 bases from V and 4 from J, leaving 13 bases between them. The CDR3 runs to 14 residues. Germline V gives CDR1 MNHEY, CDR2 SVGAGI. The CDR3 DNA is TGTGCCAGCAGCAAACAGACACCAGGAAACACCATATATTTT. It translates to CASSKQTPGNTIYF.

The gene calls are TRBV10-1 and TRBJ2-4; D is unclear. The V gene lost 7 bases and the J gene lost 4 bases, with 20 bases spanning the gap. The CDR3 length is 16 residues. CDR1 WNHNN and CDR2 SYGVQD come from the germline V gene (reference sequence). The CDR3 loop reads CASNYPEVGKKNIQYF. CDR3 nucleotide sequence: TGCGCCAGCAATTACCCCGAAGTCGGAAAAAAAAACATTCAGTACTTC.

The V gene is TRBV29-1, the J gene TRBJ2-5; TRBD1 agrees at 10 bases. Per germline, CDR1 SQVTM and CDR2 ANQGSEA. The CDR3 extends over 15 amino acids. With V trimmed by 7 bases and J by 5 bases, 13 bases remained unmatched. The DNA of the CDR3 is TGCAGCGGGAATACCTGGGACAGGGGAGGGGAGACCCAGTACTTC. Amino acid sequence: CSGNTWDRGGETQYF.

This clone was seen just once. The chain has TRBV2 and TRBJ2-5; possible D gene TRBD1, 5 bases. Germline lookup yields CDR1 SNHLY and CDR2 FYNNEI. The CDR3 is made up of 15 amino acids. Deletions cut 1 base from V and 4 bases from J, with 13 bases between. The CDR3 nucleotides are TGTGCCAGCAGTGAAGGGGCAGGGTTGGGAGAGACCCAGTACTTC. This encodes CASSEGAGLGETQYF.

The chain recombines TRBV29-1 with TRBJ2-7; D might be TRBD1 (5 bases). V was trimmed by 2 bases and J by 7 bases, leaving 15 bases between them. The CDR3 extends over 13 amino acids. The V gene's germline CDR1 is SQVTM and CDR2 ANQGSEA. DNA for the CDR3: TGCAGCGTTGAATCTTCAGGGTTCCGAGAGCAGTACTTC. Its protein is CSVESSGFREQYF.

The chain has TRBV5-4 and TRBJ2-3, with D possibly being TRBD1 (6 bases). The CDR3 runs 15 residues. The germline V and J ends were trimmed by 0 bases and 1 base, with 9 bases remaining between them. CDR1 is SGHNT and CDR2 is YYREEE in the germline V gene (reference sequence). The CDR3 sequence: CASSLGPGGTDTQYF. Here the CDR3 DNA reads TGTGCCAGCAGCTTGGGGCCAGGGGGCACAGATACGCAGTATTTT.